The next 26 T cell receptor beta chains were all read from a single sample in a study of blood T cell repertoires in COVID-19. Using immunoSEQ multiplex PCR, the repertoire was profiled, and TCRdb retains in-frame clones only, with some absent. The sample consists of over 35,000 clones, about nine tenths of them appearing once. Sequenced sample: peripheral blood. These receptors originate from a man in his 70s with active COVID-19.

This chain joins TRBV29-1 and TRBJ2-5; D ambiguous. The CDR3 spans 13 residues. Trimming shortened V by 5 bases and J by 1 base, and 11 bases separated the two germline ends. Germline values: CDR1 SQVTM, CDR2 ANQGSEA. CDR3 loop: CSVYRVSQETQYF. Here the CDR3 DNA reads TGCAGCGTTTATCGGGTCAGCCAAGAGACCCAGTACTTC.

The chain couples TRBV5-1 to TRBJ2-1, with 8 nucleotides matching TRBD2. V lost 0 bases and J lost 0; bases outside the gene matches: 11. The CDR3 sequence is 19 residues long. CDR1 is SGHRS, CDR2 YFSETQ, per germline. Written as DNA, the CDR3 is TGCGCCAGCAGCTTGGCGGCGGGGGGCCTACCCGGCTCCTACAATGAGCAGTTCTTC. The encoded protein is CASSLAAGGLPGSYNEQFF.

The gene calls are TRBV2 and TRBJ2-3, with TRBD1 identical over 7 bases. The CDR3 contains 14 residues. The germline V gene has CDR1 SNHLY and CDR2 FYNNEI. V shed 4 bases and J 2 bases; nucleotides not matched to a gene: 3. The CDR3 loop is CASSAGQSTDTQYF. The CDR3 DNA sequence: TGTGCCAGCAGTGCGGGACAGTCCACAGATACGCAGTATTTT.

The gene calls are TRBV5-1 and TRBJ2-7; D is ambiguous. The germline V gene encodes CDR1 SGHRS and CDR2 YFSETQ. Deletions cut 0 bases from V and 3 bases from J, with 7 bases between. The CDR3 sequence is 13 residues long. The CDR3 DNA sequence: TGCGCCAGCAGCTTGGAGCCCGGCTACGAGCAGTACTTC. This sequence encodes CASSLEPGYEQYF.

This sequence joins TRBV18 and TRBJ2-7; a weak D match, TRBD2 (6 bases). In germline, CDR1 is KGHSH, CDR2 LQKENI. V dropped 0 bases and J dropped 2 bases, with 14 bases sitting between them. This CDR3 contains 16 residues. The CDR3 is CASSPPRQGGTYEQYF. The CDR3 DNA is TGTGCCAGCTCACCACCCCGCCAGGGAGGAACCTACGAGCAGTACTTC.

Here the CDR3 reads CASSDRLAANTGELFF. CDR3 coding DNA: TGTGCCAGCAGCGACCGACTAGCGGCAAACACCGGGGAGCTGTTTTTT. This chain joins TRBV9 and TRBJ2-2; TRBD2 aligns across 9 bases. The germline gives CDR1 SGDLS, CDR2 YYNGEE. The CDR3 contains 16 residues. Trimming removed 3 bases from V and 2 bases from J; junction bases left unmatched: 5.

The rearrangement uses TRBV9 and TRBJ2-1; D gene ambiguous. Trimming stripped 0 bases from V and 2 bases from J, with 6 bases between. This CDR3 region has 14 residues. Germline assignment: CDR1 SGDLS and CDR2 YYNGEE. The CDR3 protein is CASSVETAYNEQFF. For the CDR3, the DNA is TGTGCCAGCAGCGTAGAAACTGCCTACAATGAGCAGTTCTTC.

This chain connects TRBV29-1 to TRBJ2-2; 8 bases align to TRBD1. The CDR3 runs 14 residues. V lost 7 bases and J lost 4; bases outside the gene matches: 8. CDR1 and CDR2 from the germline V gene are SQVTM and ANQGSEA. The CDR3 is CSARDRGSTGELFF. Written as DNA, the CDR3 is TGCAGCGCTAGAGACAGGGGTAGCACCGGGGAGCTGTTTTTT.

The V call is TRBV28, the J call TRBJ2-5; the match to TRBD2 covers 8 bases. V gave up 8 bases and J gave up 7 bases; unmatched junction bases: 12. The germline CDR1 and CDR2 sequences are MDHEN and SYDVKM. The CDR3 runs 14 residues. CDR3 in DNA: TGTGCCAGCGCCCCGGCCAGCGGGGGTGGGACCCAGTACTTC. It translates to CASAPASGGGTQYF.

CDR3 sequence: CAISTAPGQGRGELFF. The CDR3 bases are TGTGCCATCAGTACAGCTCCGGGACAGGGACGGGGGGAGCTGTTTTTT. This sequence joins TRBV10-3 and TRBJ2-2; 9 nucleotides line up with TRBD1. The J segment lost 8 bases and the V segment lost 5 bases, leaving 12 bases of the junction unmatched. Per the germline V gene, CDR1 is ENHRY and CDR2 is SYGVKD. The CDR3 contains 16 residues.

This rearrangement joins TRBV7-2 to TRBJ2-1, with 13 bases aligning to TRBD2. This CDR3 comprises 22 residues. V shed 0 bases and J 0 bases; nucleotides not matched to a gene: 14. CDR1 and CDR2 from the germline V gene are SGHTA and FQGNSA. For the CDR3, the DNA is TGTGCCAGCAGCTTAGCGCGTGGAAGACTAGCGGGAGGTCCCCGCTCCTACAATGAGCAGTTCTTC. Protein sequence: CASSLARGRLAGGPRSYNEQFF.

The CDR3 is CASSPPARLAGGSTYEQYF. CDR3 coding DNA: TGTGCCAGCAGCCCCCCCGCCCGACTAGCGGGAGGTTCGACCTACGAGCAGTACTTC. V and J are TRBV7-8 and TRBJ2-7, with 13 bases that match TRBD2. CDR3 length: 19 amino acids. V was clipped by 5 bases and J by 2 bases; unmatched bases: 15. Germline V gene sequence: CDR1 SGHVS, CDR2 FQNEAQ.

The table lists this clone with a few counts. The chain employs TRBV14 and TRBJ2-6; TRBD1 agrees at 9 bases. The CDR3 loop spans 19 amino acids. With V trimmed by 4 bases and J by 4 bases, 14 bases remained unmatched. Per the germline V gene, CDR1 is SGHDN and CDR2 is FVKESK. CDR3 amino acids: CASSRGTGTLLAGANVLTF. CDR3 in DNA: TGTGCCAGCAGCCGAGGGACAGGGACCCTCCTTGCAGGGGCCAACGTCCTGACTTTC.

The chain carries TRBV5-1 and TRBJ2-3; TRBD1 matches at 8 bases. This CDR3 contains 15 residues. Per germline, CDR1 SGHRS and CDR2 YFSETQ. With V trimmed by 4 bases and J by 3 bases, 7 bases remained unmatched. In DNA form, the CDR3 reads TGCGCCAGCAGCACGACAGGGGTTAGTACAGATACGCAGTATTTT. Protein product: CASSTTGVSTDTQYF.

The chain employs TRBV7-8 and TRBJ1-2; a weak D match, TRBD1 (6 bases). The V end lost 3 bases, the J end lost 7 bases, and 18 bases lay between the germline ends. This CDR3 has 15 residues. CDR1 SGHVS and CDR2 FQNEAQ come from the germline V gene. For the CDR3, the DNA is TGTGCCAGCAGCTTTTCAGGGGCCCTAACTGGTGGCTACACCTTC. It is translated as CASSFSGALTGGYTF.

In nucleotides, the CDR3 is TGTGCCAGCAGTACCGGGGGGGGCTACACCTTC. Amino acids: CASSTGGGYTF. The rearrangement joins TRBV6-6 to TRBJ1-2; maybe TRBD1 (5 bases). Germline CDR1 and CDR2: MNHNY and SVGAGI (reference sequence). V dropped 5 bases and J dropped 8 bases, with 9 bases sitting between them. The CDR3 is 11 amino acids.

The CDR3 loop is CASTSGAIYEQYF. CDR3 coding DNA: TGTGCCAGCACTAGCGGGGCCATCTACGAGCAGTACTTC. The rearrangement uses TRBV12-3 or TRBV12-4 and TRBJ2-7, with 9 nucleotides matching TRBD2. V trimming: 7 bases; J trimming: 3 bases; junction bases outside the gene matches: 4. This CDR3 is 13 amino acids long.

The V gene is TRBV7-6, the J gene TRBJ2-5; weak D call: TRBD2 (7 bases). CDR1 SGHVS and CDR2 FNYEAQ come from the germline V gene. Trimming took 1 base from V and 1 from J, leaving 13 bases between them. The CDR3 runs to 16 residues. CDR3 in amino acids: CASSLEGGGLQETQYF. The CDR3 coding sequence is TGTGCCAGCAGCTTAGAAGGCGGGGGCCTCCAAGAGACCCAGTACTTC. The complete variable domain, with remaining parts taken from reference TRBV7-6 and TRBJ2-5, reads GAGVSQSPRYKVTKRGQDVALRCDPISGHVSLYWYRQALGQGPEFLTYFNYEAQQDKSGLPNDRFSAERPEGSISTLTIQRTEQRDSAMYRCASSLEGGGLQETQYFGPGTRLLVL.

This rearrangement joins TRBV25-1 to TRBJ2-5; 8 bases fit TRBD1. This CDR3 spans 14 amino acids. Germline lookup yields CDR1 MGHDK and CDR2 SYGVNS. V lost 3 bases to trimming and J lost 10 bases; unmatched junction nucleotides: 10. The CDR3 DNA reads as TGTGCCAGCAGTGACCTCGGGACAGGTTCGGACCAGTACTTC. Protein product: CASSDLGTGSDQYF.

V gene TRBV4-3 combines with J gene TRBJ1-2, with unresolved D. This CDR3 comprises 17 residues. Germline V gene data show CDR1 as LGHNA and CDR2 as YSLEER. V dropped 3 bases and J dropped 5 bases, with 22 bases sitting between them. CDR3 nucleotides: TGCGCCAGCAGCCACGGGTATAGAAGGTGGAGGGAATATGGCTACACCTTC. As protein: CASSHGYRRWREYGYTF.

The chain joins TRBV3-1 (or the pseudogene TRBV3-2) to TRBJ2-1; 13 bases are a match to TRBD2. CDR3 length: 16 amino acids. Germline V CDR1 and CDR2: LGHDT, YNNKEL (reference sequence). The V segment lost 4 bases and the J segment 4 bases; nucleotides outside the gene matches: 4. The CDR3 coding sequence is TGTGCCAGCAGCCCGGGACTAGCGGGACTGTACAATGAGCAGTTCTTC. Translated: CASSPGLAGLYNEQFF.

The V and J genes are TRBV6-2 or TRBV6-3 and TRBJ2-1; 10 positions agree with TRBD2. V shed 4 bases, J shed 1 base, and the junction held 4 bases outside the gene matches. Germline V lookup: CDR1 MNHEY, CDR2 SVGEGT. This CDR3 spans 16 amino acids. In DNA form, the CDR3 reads TGTGCCAGCAGTTCCCCGGGACTAGCGTCCTACAATGAGCAGTTCTTC. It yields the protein CASSSPGLASYNEQFF.

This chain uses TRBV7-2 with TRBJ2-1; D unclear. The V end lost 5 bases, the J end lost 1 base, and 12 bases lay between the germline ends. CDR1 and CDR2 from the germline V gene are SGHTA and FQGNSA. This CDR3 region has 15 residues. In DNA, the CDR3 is TGTGCCAGCAGCGAGGTGGATTGGTCCTACAATGAGCAGTTCTTC. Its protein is CASSEVDWSYNEQFF.

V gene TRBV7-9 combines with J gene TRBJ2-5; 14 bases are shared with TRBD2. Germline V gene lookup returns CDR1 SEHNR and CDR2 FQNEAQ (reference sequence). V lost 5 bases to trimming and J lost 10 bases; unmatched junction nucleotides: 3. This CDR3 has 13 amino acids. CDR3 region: CASSAGLAGGQYF. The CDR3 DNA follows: TGTGCCAGCAGCGCCGGACTAGCGGGGGGCCAGTACTTC.

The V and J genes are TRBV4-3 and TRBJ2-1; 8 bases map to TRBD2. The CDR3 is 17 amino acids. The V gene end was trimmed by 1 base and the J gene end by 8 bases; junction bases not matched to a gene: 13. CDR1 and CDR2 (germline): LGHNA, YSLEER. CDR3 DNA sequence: TGCGCCAGCAGCCAAGCTCTAGCGGGCGCGGGTAGGTATGAGCAGTTCTTC. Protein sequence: CASSQALAGAGRYEQFF.

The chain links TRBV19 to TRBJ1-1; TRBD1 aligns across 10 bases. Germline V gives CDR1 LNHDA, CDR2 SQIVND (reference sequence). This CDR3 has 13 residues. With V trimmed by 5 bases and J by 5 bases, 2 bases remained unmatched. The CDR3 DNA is TGTGCCAGTAGTCGGACAGGGGGAACTGAAGCTTTCTTT. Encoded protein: CASSRTGGTEAFF.